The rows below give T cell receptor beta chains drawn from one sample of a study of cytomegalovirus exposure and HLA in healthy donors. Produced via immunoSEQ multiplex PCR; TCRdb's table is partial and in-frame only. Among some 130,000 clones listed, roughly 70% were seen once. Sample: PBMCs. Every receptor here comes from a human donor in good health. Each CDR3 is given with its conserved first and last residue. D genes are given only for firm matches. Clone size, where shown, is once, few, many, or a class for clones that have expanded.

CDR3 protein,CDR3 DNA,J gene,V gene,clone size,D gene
CASSQDRLPSSDTQYF,TGCGCCAGCAGCCAAGATAGACTACCATCATCGGATACGCAGTATTTT,TRBJ2-3,TRBV4-3,few,.
CASSLALQPNTEAFF,TGTGCCAGCAGCTTGGCGTTACAGCCCAACACTGAAGCTTTCTTT,TRBJ1-1,TRBV5-4,.,.
CASSLIRPSGPYEQYF,TGTGCCAGCAGCCTAATACGACCTAGCGGACCCTACGAGCAGTACTTC,TRBJ2-7,TRBV5-4,.,TRBD2
CASSLRGLAGEGETQYF,TGTGCCAGCAGCTTACGCGGACTAGCGGGAGAGGGGGAGACCCAGTACTTC,TRBJ2-5,TRBV7-9,.,TRBD2
CASSWSRKNTEAFF,TGTGCCAGCAGTTGGTCCAGAAAGAACACTGAAGCTTTCTTT,TRBJ1-1,TRBV27,.,.
CASSPGQGNYGYTF,TGTGCCAGCAGCCCGGGACAGGGAAACTATGGCTACACCTTC,TRBJ1-2,TRBV7-2,.,TRBD1
CASSFASGPDTQYF,TGTGCCAGCAGTTTTGCTAGCGGGCCAGATACGCAGTATTTT,TRBJ2-3,TRBV28,.,TRBD2
CASSLRENQPQHF,TGTGCCAGCAGTTTGCGCGAAAATCAGCCCCAGCATTTT,TRBJ1-5,TRBV27,.,.
CASSRGDEQFF,TGTGCCAGCAGCCGGGGGGATGAGCAGTTCTTC,TRBJ2-1,TRBV13,.,TRBD2
CSAGQGVSYEQYF,TGCAGCGCTGGACAGGGAGTATCCTACGAGCAGTACTTC,TRBJ2-7,TRBV29-1,.,TRBD1
CASSHGTERTLGELFF,TGTGCCAGCAGCCACGGGACAGAAAGAACACTAGGGGAGCTGTTTTTT,TRBJ2-2,TRBV11-2,.,TRBD1
CASSEIQTNGYTF,TGTGCCAGCAGTGAAATCCAAACAAATGGCTACACCTTC,TRBJ1-2,TRBV6-1,.,.
CASSPLDRDLYGYTF,TGTGCCAGCAGCCCGCTTGACAGAGACCTCTATGGCTACACCTTC,TRBJ1-2,TRBV5-6,.,.
CASLSGSSYNEQFF,TGCGCCAGCCTTAGCGGGAGCTCCTACAATGAGCAGTTCTTC,TRBJ2-1,TRBV10-1,.,TRBD2
CASSFASANSPLHF,TGTGCCAGCAGTTTTGCCAGCGCCAATTCACCCCTCCACTTT,TRBJ1-6,TRBV27,.,.
CASSVSGTDTEAFF,TGTGCCAGTAGTGTGTCCGGGACAGATACTGAAGCTTTCTTT,TRBJ1-1,TRBV19,.,TRBD1
CASSQVGGEQYF,TGTGCCAGCAGCCAAGTAGGCGGCGAGCAGTACTTC,TRBJ2-7,TRBV4-2,.,.
CSVDYASRDSF,TGCAGCGTTGATTACGCGTCCAGGGACAGCTTC,TRBJ1-2,TRBV29-1,.,TRBD1
CASSRGGNQETQYF,TGTGCCAGCTCACGGGGAGGCAACCAAGAGACCCAGTACTTC,TRBJ2-5,TRBV18,few,.
CASSIGTGEQFF,TGTGCCAGCAGCATTGGGACTGGGGAGCAGTTCTTC,TRBJ2-1,TRBV7-7,.,.
CAISESQGHEQFF,TGTGCCATCAGTGAGTCACAGGGCCATGAGCAGTTCTTC,TRBJ2-1,TRBV10-3,.,.
CASSEGGAHNVLTF,TGTGCCAGCAGCGAAGGTGGGGCACACAACGTCCTGACTTTC,TRBJ2-6,TRBV7-3,.,.